This TCR beta chain stems from a study of OX40 agonist ivuxolimab in advanced cancers. Data came from immunoSEQ multiplex PCR; TCRdb stores just in-frame clones and leaves some out. The sample has about 48,000 clones; approximately 79% are singletons. Germline CDR1 reads SEHNR; CDR2 reads FQNEAQ (reference sequence). V lost 5 bases to trimming and J lost 2 bases, with 21 bases between them. CDR3 length: 17 amino acids. Study results and caveats: Also present in some nonresponders was a low level of normalized T-cell clonal expansion. Among T cells, CD8+ cells averaged more expanded clones than CD4+ cells. The study observed clonal expansion of CD4+ and CD8+ blood T cells by week 6 at 0.1 to 3.0 mg/kg.

It was autoimmune disease history or systemic immunosuppression that excluded patients. On this clone itself: The antigen is undetermined.

Specimen: CD4+ or CD8+ T cells sorted from blood, collected in a trial of the OX40 agonist ivuxolimab. J is TRBJ2-5 and V is TRBV7-9; possibly TRBD1 for D (6 bases). This clonotype was obtained from an adult with an advanced solid tumor such as melanoma, head and neck, liver or kidney cancer. The CDR3: CASSIRGRGGRQETQYF. The CDR3, as DNA: TGTGCCAGCAGCATCAGGGGTAGAGGGGGAAGGCAAGAGACCCAGTACTTC.